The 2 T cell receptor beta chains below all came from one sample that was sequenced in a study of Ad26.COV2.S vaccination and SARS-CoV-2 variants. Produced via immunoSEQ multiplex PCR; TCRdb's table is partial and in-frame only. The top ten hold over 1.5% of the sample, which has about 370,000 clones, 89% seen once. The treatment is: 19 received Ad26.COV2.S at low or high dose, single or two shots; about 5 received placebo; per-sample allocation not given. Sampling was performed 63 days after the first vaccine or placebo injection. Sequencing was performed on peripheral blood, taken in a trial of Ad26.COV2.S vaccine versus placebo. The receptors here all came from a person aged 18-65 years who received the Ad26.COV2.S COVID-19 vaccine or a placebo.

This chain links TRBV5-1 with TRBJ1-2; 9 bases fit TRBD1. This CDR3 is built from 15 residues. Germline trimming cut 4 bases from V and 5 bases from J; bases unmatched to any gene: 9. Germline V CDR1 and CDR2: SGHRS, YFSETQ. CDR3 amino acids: CASSPGGQGGYGYTF. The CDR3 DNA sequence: TGCGCCAGCAGCCCAGGGGGACAGGGCGGTTATGGCTACACCTTC.

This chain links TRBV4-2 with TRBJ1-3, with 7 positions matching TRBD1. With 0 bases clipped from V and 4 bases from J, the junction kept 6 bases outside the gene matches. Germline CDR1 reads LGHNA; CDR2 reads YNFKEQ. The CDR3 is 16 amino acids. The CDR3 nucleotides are TGTGCCAGCAGCCAAGAAAGGGGGCCTTCGGGAAACACCATATATTTT. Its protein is CASSQERGPSGNTIYF.